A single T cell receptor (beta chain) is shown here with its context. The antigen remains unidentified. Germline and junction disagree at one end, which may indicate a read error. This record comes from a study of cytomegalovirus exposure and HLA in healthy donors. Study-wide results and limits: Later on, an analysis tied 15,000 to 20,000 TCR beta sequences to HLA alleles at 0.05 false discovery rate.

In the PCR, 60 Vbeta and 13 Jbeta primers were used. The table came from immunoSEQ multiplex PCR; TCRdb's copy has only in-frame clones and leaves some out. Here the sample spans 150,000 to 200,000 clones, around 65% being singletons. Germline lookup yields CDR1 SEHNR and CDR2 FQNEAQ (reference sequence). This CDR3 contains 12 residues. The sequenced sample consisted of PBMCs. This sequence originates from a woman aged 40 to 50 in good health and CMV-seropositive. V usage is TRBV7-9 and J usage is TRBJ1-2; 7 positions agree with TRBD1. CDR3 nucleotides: TGTTCCAGCAGCTTAGGACAGGAGGGCTACACCTTC. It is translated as CSSSLGQEGYTF.